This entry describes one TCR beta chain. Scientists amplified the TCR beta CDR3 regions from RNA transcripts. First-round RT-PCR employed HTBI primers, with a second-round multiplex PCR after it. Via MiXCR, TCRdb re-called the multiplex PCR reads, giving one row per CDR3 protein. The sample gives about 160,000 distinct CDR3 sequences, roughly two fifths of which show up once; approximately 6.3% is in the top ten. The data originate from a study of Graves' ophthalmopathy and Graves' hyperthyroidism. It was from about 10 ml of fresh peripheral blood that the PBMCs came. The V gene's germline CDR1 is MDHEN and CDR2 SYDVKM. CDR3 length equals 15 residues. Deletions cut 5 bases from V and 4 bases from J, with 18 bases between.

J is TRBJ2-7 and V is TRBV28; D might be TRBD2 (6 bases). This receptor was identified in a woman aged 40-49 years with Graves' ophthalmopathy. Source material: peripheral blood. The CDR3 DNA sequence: TGTGCCAGCAGTACTAGCTCGGCTAATCGATACGAGCAGTACTTC. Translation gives CASSTSSANRYEQYF.